These 18 T cell receptor beta chains originate from one sample sequenced in a study of T cell repertoires in ileal Crohn's disease. Libraries were prepared by immunoSEQ multiplex PCR; TCRdb keeps only in-frame clonotypes and omits some of them. The sample includes thousands of clones, more than 75% of them seen just once. Material: ileal tissue. Receptors originate from an adult with Crohn's disease.

CDR3 in amino acids: CASTKDRGDYGYTF. In DNA form, the CDR3 reads TGCGCCAGCACCAAGGACAGGGGAGACTATGGCTACACCTTC. The chain combines TRBV5-1 with TRBJ1-2, with TRBD1 matching over 9 bases. The V gene end was trimmed by 6 bases and the J gene end by 3 bases; junction bases not matched to a gene: 6. CDR3 length: 14 residues. The germline V gene has CDR1 SGHRS and CDR2 YFSETQ.

V and J are TRBV9 and TRBJ1-2; 9 bases line up with TRBD1. This CDR3 is 19 amino acids long. With 0 bases clipped from V and 5 bases from J, the junction kept 17 bases outside the gene matches. The germline V gene has CDR1 SGDLS and CDR2 YYNGEE. CDR3 in amino acids: CASSVEGGYRPGQGYGYTF. The CDR3 nucleotides are TGTGCCAGCAGCGTAGAGGGGGGATACCGTCCGGGACAGGGTTATGGCTACACCTTC.

The chain employs TRBV7-2 and TRBJ2-7; 7 bases are shared with TRBD2. The CDR3 totals 14 residues. CDR1 is SGHTA, CDR2 FQGNSA, per germline. The V and J ends lost 0 bases and 2 bases, in that order; junction bases with no gene match: 1. CDR3 nucleotide sequence: TGTGCCAGCAGCTTAGCGGGAGGGCCCTACGAGCAGTACTTC. This encodes CASSLAGGPYEQYF.

The chain recombines TRBV28 with TRBJ1-1, with 8 bases aligning to TRBD1. V lost 6 bases, J lost 1 base, and 4 bases stayed unmatched. CDR3 length equals 14 residues. The germline V gene encodes CDR1 MDHEN and CDR2 SYDVKM. The CDR3: CASSPGQGNTEAFF. The CDR3, as DNA: TGTGCCAGCAGCCCCGGACAGGGGAACACTGAAGCTTTCTTT.

CDR3 bases: TGCGCCAGCCTAGCCCTGGGACAGGGCTCCTACAATGAGCAGTTCTTC. Its protein product is CASLALGQGSYNEQFF. The V gene is TRBV10-2, the J gene TRBJ2-1; 9 positions match TRBD1. This CDR3 has 16 residues. CDR1 is WSHSY and CDR2 is SAAADI in the germline V gene. V trimming: 8 bases; J trimming: 0 bases; junction bases outside the gene matches: 8.

The chain joins TRBV9 to TRBJ2-6; 7 bases map to TRBD1. Germline trimming cut 0 bases from V and 0 bases from J; bases unmatched to any gene: 3. Germline CDR1 is SGDLS and CDR2 is YYNGEE. This CDR3 has 17 amino acids. The chain's CDR3 is CASSVAGQVSGANVLTF. The DNA of the CDR3 is TGTGCCAGCAGCGTAGCAGGACAGGTCTCTGGGGCCAACGTCCTGACTTTC. Combining the CDR3 with reference TRBV9 and TRBJ2-6 gives the whole variable domain DSGVTQTPKHLITATGQRVTLRCSPRSGDLSVYWYQQSLDQGLQFLIQYYNGEERAKGNILERFSAQQFPDLHSELNLSSLELGDSALYFCASSVAGQVSGANVLTFGAGSRLTVL.

This clone was counted only a few times. V is TRBV27 and J is TRBJ2-1; 10 nucleotides align to TRBD2. V lost 4 bases to trimming and J lost 14 bases; unmatched junction nucleotides: 11. This CDR3 region has 14 residues. The germline gives CDR1 MNHEY, CDR2 SMNVEV (reference sequence). The CDR3: CASSSLAGVQEEFF. Written as DNA, the CDR3 is TGTGCCAGCAGTTCCCTAGCGGGAGTTCAAGAAGAGTTCTTC.

This clone is a singleton in its sample. The rearrangement uses TRBV5-1 and TRBJ1-3, with 7 bases lining up with TRBD1. The ends lost 4 bases at V and 8 bases at J; junction bases unmatched: 24. Germline lookup yields CDR1 SGHRS and CDR2 YFSETQ. The CDR3 is 19 residues long. CDR3 coding DNA: TGCGCCAGCAGCCCTTGGGATTTCCAGGACAGGATAGAGGAAGACACCATATATTTT. This translates into CASSPWDFQDRIEEDTIYF.

This clone turned up a few times. This chain uses TRBV5-1 with TRBJ2-2; no firm D call. Germline assignment: CDR1 SGHRS and CDR2 YFSETQ. The CDR3 loop spans 12 amino acids. V gave up 4 bases and J gave up 4 bases, with 5 bases separating them. The CDR3 is CASSLFTGELFF. The CDR3 DNA follows: TGCGCCAGCAGCCTATTCACCGGGGAGCTGTTTTTT.

The rearrangement uses TRBV7-8 and TRBJ2-7, with D perhaps TRBD1 (5 bases). Germline CDR1 is SGHVS and CDR2 is FQNEAQ. There are 14 residues in the CDR3. The V gene lost 2 bases and the J gene lost 4 bases, with 12 bases spanning the gap. The CDR3 sequence: CASSLSRQLYEQYF. CDR3 nucleotides: TGTGCCAGCAGCTTATCACGACAGTTGTACGAGCAGTACTTC.

In this sample, this clone turned up once. The chain has TRBV2 and TRBJ2-7, with 9 nucleotides matching TRBD1. CDR3 size: 13 residues. V trimming: 8 bases; J trimming: 2 bases; junction bases outside the gene matches: 4. In germline, CDR1 is SNHLY, CDR2 FYNNEI. The CDR3 is CASGRDRAYEQYF. Here the CDR3 DNA reads TGTGCCAGCGGCCGGGACAGGGCCTACGAGCAGTACTTC. The entire variable domain, with the rest obtained from reference TRBV2 and TRBJ2-7, is as follows: EPEVTQTPSHQVTQMGQEVILRCVPISNHLYFYWYRQILGQKVEFLVSFYNNEISEKSEIFDDQFSVERPDGSNFTLKIRSTKLEDSAMYFCASGRDRAYEQYFGPGTRLTVT.

The V gene is TRBV7-2, the J gene TRBJ1-2, with a tentative D call TRBD1 (5 bases). CDR1 is SGHTA, CDR2 FQGNSA, per germline. The CDR3 spans 16 residues. The ends were cut back, 5 bases at V and 4 bases at J, with 20 bases in the middle. Written as DNA, the CDR3 is TGTGCCAGCAGCCCCGGGGGAGGGCCAAATTTCTATGGCTACACCTTC. Translating gives CASSPGGGPNFYGYTF.

This chain uses TRBV4-3 with TRBJ2-1, with 11 nucleotides matching TRBD2. V lost 1 base, J lost 6 bases, and 2 bases stayed unmatched. The germline V gene encodes CDR1 LGHNA and CDR2 YSLEER. CDR3 length: 15 residues. As DNA, the CDR3 is TGCGCCAGCAGCCAAGTAGCGGGAGGGGGCAATGAGCAGTTCTTC. The encoded protein is CASSQVAGGGNEQFF.

The V call is TRBV27, the J call TRBJ2-7, with 7 bases that match TRBD1. Germline V lookup: CDR1 MNHEY, CDR2 SMNVEV (reference sequence). CDR3 length equals 19 residues. The V and J ends lost 5 bases and 0 bases, in that order; junction bases with no gene match: 19. CDR3 loop: CASSINRGRAGAPSYEQYF. The CDR3 nucleotides read TGTGCCAGCAGTATAAACAGGGGAAGGGCGGGCGCGCCCTCCTACGAGCAGTACTTC.

The rearrangement links TRBV5-1 to TRBJ2-1; 9 nucleotides agree with TRBD1. The CDR3 has 16 amino acids. V lost 0 bases and J lost 8; bases outside the gene matches: 9. Per the germline V gene, CDR1 is SGHRS and CDR2 is YFSETQ. CDR3 region: CASSLVTGQGMHEQFF. As DNA, the CDR3 is TGCGCCAGCAGCTTGGTGACGGGACAGGGTATGCATGAGCAGTTCTTC.

The J gene is TRBJ2-5, the V gene TRBV4-1; 11 bases match TRBD1. CDR3 length: 16 residues. Germline loops: CDR1 MGHRA, CDR2 YSYEKL. The J segment lost 5 bases and the V segment lost 0 bases, leaving 5 bases of the junction unmatched. CDR3 in DNA: TGCGCCAGCAGCCAAGATCGGACAGGGGGCGGCGAGACCCAGTACTTC. Its protein is CASSQDRTGGGETQYF.

The rearrangement links TRBV10-1 to TRBJ1-1; 7 bases align to TRBD1. This CDR3 is 14 amino acids long. Germline lookup yields CDR1 WNHNN and CDR2 SYGVQD (reference sequence). V trimming: 5 bases; J trimming: 1 base; junction bases outside the gene matches: 4. The CDR3 DNA reads as TGCGCCAGCAGTCACAGGGGTCCGAACACTGAAGCTTTCTTT. This translates into CASSHRGPNTEAFF.

This clone occurred a few times. V is TRBV7-8 and J is TRBJ1-5; D is possibly TRBD1 (5 bases). CDR1 and CDR2 from the germline V gene are SGHVS and FQNEAQ. The V end was cut by 3 bases, the J end by 4 bases, with 7 bases between. The CDR3 sequence is 13 residues long. The CDR3 region is CASSFSGNQPQHF. In DNA, the CDR3 is TGTGCCAGCAGCTTCTCAGGGAATCAGCCCCAGCATTTT.